Sequencing of this T cell receptor (beta chain) was carried out in a study of cytomegalovirus exposure and HLA in healthy donors. Study results and caveats: Associated with cytomegalovirus, according to the listing, were around 160 TCR beta chains. According to a later analysis, most TCR beta chains associated with CMV appeared HLA-restricted. Several of the most significant clusters appeared, in a later analysis, to be linked to common viral pathogens.

CDR3 length equals 12 residues. V was clipped by 4 bases and J by 8 bases, with 8 bases between them. From germline, CDR1 is SEHNR and CDR2 FQNEAQ (reference sequence). About this clone itself: The antigen remains undetermined.

Use of 60 Vbeta and 13 Jbeta primers characterized the PCR. Measured with immunoSEQ multiplex PCR; TCRdb has only the in-frame clones, and not every one. The repertoire consists of about 210,000 clones, with 75% to 85% occurring once and the leading ten covering around 0.38%. Material: PBMCs. This sequence joins TRBV7-9 and TRBJ2-2; a possible D gene is TRBD2 (5 bases). This clonotype was sampled from a male donor in good health and CMV-seropositive. The CDR3 DNA sequence: TGTGCCAGCAGCTCGGAGGTTGGGGAGCTGTTTTTT. It specifies CASSSEVGELFF.